These 13 T cell receptor beta chains originate from one sample sequenced in a study of shared clonotypes between healthy human individuals. Assay: immunoSEQ multiplex PCR; the TCRdb copy retains only in-frame clones and omits some. This table holds about 2,100,000 clones, 85% to 95% found once. In the naive CD8 group, cells lacked CD45RO and were positively selected for CCR7, so terminally differentiated effector memory CD45RA+ cells were left out. The sample comprised naive CD8+ T cells from PBMCs. Every receptor here comes from a man younger than 30 in good health. Some clones in this sample may be carry-over from other donors' samples.

The V call is TRBV7-7, the J call TRBJ1-3; D remains ambiguous. CDR1 and CDR2 (germline): SSHAT, FNYEAQ (reference sequence). Trimming cost V 8 bases and J 8 bases, with 22 bases left between them. CDR3 size: 15 residues. CDR3 residues: CASCRELWRTDTIYF. For the CDR3, the DNA is TGTGCCAGCTGCCGGGAGCTATGGAGAACGGACACCATATATTTT.

The chain combines TRBV7-3 with TRBJ2-1, with 8 bases that match TRBD2. CDR3 length: 15 amino acids. After removal of 2 bases from V and 4 bases from J, the junction contained 4 bases not matched to a gene. The germline V gene encodes CDR1 SGHTA and CDR2 FQGTGA. The CDR3 DNA reads as TGTGCCAGCAGCTTAGGCGGGGGGCATTACAATGAGCAGTTCTTC. Translation gives CASSLGGGHYNEQFF.

The rearrangement uses TRBV7-2 and TRBJ2-3, with D possibly TRBD2 on 6 matching bases. Trimming removed 4 bases at V and 5 bases at J, with 22 bases between. The length of the CDR3 is 17 residues. CDR1 and CDR2 from the germline V gene are SGHTA and FQGNSA. The CDR3 protein is CASSSPPGLQRGDTQYF. The DNA for the CDR3 is TGTGCCAGCAGCTCCCCCCCGGGACTGCAACGGGGAGATACGCAGTATTTT.

This clone showed up just once. This CDR3 reads CASSTLFRLGDQQFF. As DNA, the CDR3 is TGTGCCAGCAGCACCCTATTCCGCCTTGGGGACCAGCAGTTCTTC. The V gene is TRBV7-9, the J gene TRBJ2-1; D may match TRBD1 or TRBD2 (5 bases each). The V gene lost 5 bases and the J gene lost 11 bases, with 22 bases spanning the gap. The CDR3 runs 15 residues. Germline CDR1 and CDR2: SEHNR and FQNEAQ (reference sequence).

The V and J genes are TRBV6-6 and TRBJ2-7; D ambiguous. V lost 6 bases, J lost 4 bases, and 16 bases lay in between. The V gene's germline CDR1 is MNHNY and CDR2 SVGAGI (reference sequence). The CDR3 is made up of 14 amino acids. The CDR3 nucleotides are TGTGCCAGCAGATTAACCGGGTCCGGGTACGAGCAGTACTTC. It is translated as CASRLTGSGYEQYF.

This clone has just one count. The genes are TRBV4-1 and TRBJ2-7; the D gene is possibly TRBD1 (8 bases). Germline V gene sequence: CDR1 MGHRA, CDR2 YSYEKL. V was pared by 1 base and J by 7 bases, with 26 bases between. This CDR3 spans 18 amino acids. CDR3 in amino acids: CASSQGWQGASGLSEQYF. The CDR3 DNA is TGCGCCAGCAGCCAAGGGTGGCAGGGGGCTAGCGGTCTCTCGGAGCAGTACTTC.

This clone was recorded only once. This rearrangement joins TRBV9 to TRBJ2-3; possibly TRBD1 for D (5 bases). Trimming cost V 5 bases and J 3 bases, with 19 bases left between them. This CDR3 region has 16 residues. Per germline, CDR1 SGDLS and CDR2 YYNGEE. CDR3 bases: TGTGCCAGCAGAGAAATACAGGATGAATCAACAGATACGCAGTATTTT. Translating gives CASREIQDESTDTQYF.

This chain joins TRBV9 and TRBJ2-2, with 14 bases that match TRBD2. V lost 4 bases to trimming and J lost 2 bases; unmatched junction nucleotides: 10. Germline loops: CDR1 SGDLS, CDR2 YYNGEE. The CDR3 spans 19 residues. The CDR3 coding sequence is TGTGCCAGCAGCTCCGGACTAGCGGGAGGTTTGATAAACACCGGGGAGCTGTTTTTT. This encodes CASSSGLAGGLINTGELFF.

This chain uses TRBV2 with TRBJ2-4, with TRBD2 identical over 8 bases. This CDR3 comprises 19 residues. Germline CDR1 is SNHLY and CDR2 is FYNNEI. The V segment lost 7 bases and the J segment 0 bases; nucleotides outside the gene matches: 17. The CDR3 DNA is TGTGCCAGCAACGGGACCGCCGATCTAGCGGGCCTAGCCAAAAACATTCAGTACTTC. Its protein is CASNGTADLAGLAKNIQYF.

Of note for this clone: This same CDR3 is encoded by further DNA sequences in the sample. The chain joins TRBV28 to TRBJ2-5; D may match TRBD1 or TRBD2 (6 bases each). The V end lost 4 bases, the J end lost 5 bases, and 11 bases lay between the germline ends. The CDR3 spans 13 residues. Germline values: CDR1 MDHEN, CDR2 SYDVKM. CDR3 sequence: CASSSRGGETQYF. CDR3 bases: TGTGCCAGCAGTTCCCGAGGGGGGGAGACCCAGTACTTC.

This clone has a single count. The V gene is TRBV7-9, the J gene TRBJ2-1; 11 bases are shared with TRBD2. Germline V lookup: CDR1 SEHNR, CDR2 FQNEAQ (reference sequence). V was clipped by 2 bases and J by 7 bases; unmatched bases: 4. The CDR3 runs to 15 residues. The CDR3 DNA reads TGTGCCAGCAGCTTAACGGCTAGCGGGAGGAATGAGCAGTTCTTC. Translation: CASSLTASGRNEQFF.

The chain recombines TRBV25-1 with TRBJ2-2; 10 bases align to TRBD1. This CDR3 is 14 amino acids long. Germline CDR1 MGHDK, CDR2 SYGVNS. Unmatched junction bases numbered 4, after V lost 8 bases and J lost 4 bases. CDR3 residues: CASAGDRGTGELFF. The CDR3 region has the DNA TGTGCCAGCGCGGGGGACAGGGGCACCGGGGAGCTGTTTTTT.

The chain is built from TRBV7-8 and TRBJ2-7; tentative D call: TRBD2 (6 bases). The germline V gene encodes CDR1 SGHVS and CDR2 FQNEAQ. V lost 3 bases, J lost 6 bases, and 15 bases lay in between. The CDR3 spans 14 residues. The CDR3 protein is CASSFRQPGAEQYF. For the CDR3, the DNA is TGTGCCAGCAGCTTTCGACAGCCGGGAGCCGAGCAGTACTTC.